These 25 T cell receptor beta chains share one sample of origin, sequenced in a study of monozygotic twins with cystic fibrosis. Method: immunoSEQ multiplex PCR; TCRdb's copy keeps in-frame clones and lacks some. Seen here are roughly 23,000 clones, about 87% observed once, and the top ten hold 1% to 1.5%. The sequenced material came from blood. Receptor source: a woman under 40 with cystic fibrosis.

The genes are TRBV19 and TRBJ2-6; D is possibly TRBD1 (6 bases). CDR3 length equals 24 residues. Per the germline V gene, CDR1 is LNHDA and CDR2 is SQIVND (reference sequence). The V and J ends lost 7 bases and 0 bases respectively, with 37 bases between them. CDR3 in DNA: TGTGCCAGTACCCCGGGTAGAGTGTGGAGTTTCGGGACACCATATAACTCTGGGGCCAACGTCCTGACTTTC. Translating gives CASTPGRVWSFGTPYNSGANVLTF.

The chain couples TRBV28 to TRBJ1-6, with D perhaps matching TRBD1 (6 bases). This CDR3 is built from 16 residues. Trimming shortened V by 5 bases and J by 8 bases, and 19 bases separated the two germline ends. Germline lookup yields CDR1 MDHEN and CDR2 SYDVKM. The CDR3 DNA reads as TGTGCCAGCAGTACCTTCGCGGGACAACCTGATTCACCCCTCCACTTT. Translating gives CASSTFAGQPDSPLHF.

This chain joins TRBV5-4 and TRBJ2-2; tentatively, D is TRBD2 (6 bases). Trimming removed 4 bases at V and 0 bases at J, with 10 bases between. The CDR3 is 15 residues long. CDR1 is SGHNT, CDR2 YYREEE, per germline (reference sequence). CDR3 in DNA: TGTGCCAGCAGCCGGAGCGGGCCGAACACCGGGGAGCTGTTTTTT. Its translation: CASSRSGPNTGELFF.

V usage is TRBV7-6 and J usage is TRBJ2-7; 8 bases are a match to TRBD2. The V segment lost 1 base and the J segment 6 bases; nucleotides outside the gene matches: 5. Germline V gene lookup returns CDR1 SGHVS and CDR2 FNYEAQ. The CDR3 loop spans 14 amino acids. The DNA for the CDR3 is TGTGCCAGCAGCTTAGTCGGGGGGGCCCCCGAGCAGTACTTC. Amino acids: CASSLVGGAPEQYF.

The chain uses TRBV4-1 and TRBJ1-2; D unresolved. The CDR3 length is 13 residues. Germline V gene sequence: CDR1 MGHRA, CDR2 YSYEKL. V dropped 2 bases and J dropped 6 bases, with 10 bases sitting between them. CDR3 loop: CASSQRGRDGYTF. DNA of the CDR3: TGCGCCAGCAGCCAACGGGGAAGAGATGGCTACACCTTC.

The chain uses TRBV7-9 and TRBJ2-2; D gene uncertain. Germline V CDR1 and CDR2: SEHNR, FQNEAQ (reference sequence). CDR3 length equals 11 residues. Trimming removed 7 bases from V and 6 bases from J, with 6 bases in between. The CDR3 region is CASMQAGELFF. For the CDR3, the DNA is TGTGCCAGCATGCAGGCCGGGGAGCTGTTTTTT.

The chain couples TRBV6-5 to TRBJ2-5; 9 bases map to TRBD2. CDR3 size: 15 residues. Trimming cost V 5 bases and J 9 bases; bases outside gene matches: 13. Germline V gives CDR1 MNHEY, CDR2 SVGAGI. CDR3 DNA sequence: TGTGCCAGCAGTCCCTGGCGGGGGGGCGTCGGGGCCCAGTACTTC. Translated, it gives CASSPWRGGVGAQYF.

This chain joins TRBV30 and TRBJ1-3; D unresolved. This CDR3 is 12 amino acids long. V lost 4 bases, J lost 3 bases, and 7 bases lay in between. CDR1 is GTSNPN and CDR2 is SVGIG in the germline V gene (reference sequence). The CDR3 nucleotides are TGTGCCTGGACAGGCCTTGGAAACACCATATATTTT. Translating it yields CAWTGLGNTIYF.

J is TRBJ2-6 and V is TRBV7-9, with 8 nucleotides matching TRBD1. From germline, CDR1 is SEHNR and CDR2 FQNEAQ (reference sequence). Trimming took 11 bases from V and 0 from J; bases not matched to a gene: 6. The CDR3 length is 15 residues. The CDR3 DNA is TGTGCCTTGACAGGGGCGGCCTCTGGGGCCAACGTCCTGACTTTC. Residues: CALTGAASGANVLTF.

The CDR3 nucleotides are TGCGCCAGCAGCCAAGCCTACGAACGCAATGAGCAGTTCTTC. As protein: CASSQAYERNEQFF. The V call is TRBV4-3, the J call TRBJ2-1, with D unclear. Germline V gives CDR1 LGHNA, CDR2 YSLEER. The V end was cut by 1 base, the J end by 6 bases, with 10 bases between. This CDR3 contains 14 residues.

This chain connects TRBV4-3 to TRBJ2-7, with 10 bases matching TRBD2. CDR1 LGHNA and CDR2 YSLEER come from the germline V gene. The CDR3 consists of 14 residues. Trimming removed 0 bases from V and 5 bases from J; junction bases left unmatched: 1. This chain's CDR3 is CASSQDTSGDEQYF. In DNA, the CDR3 is TGCGCCAGCAGCCAAGACACTAGCGGGGACGAGCAGTACTTC.

The gene calls are TRBV4-1 and TRBJ1-2; tentatively, D is TRBD1 (6 bases). V lost 6 bases and J 7 bases, leaving 24 bases between the germline ends. This CDR3 is built from 16 residues. From germline, CDR1 is MGHRA and CDR2 YSYEKL. CDR3 loop: CASSPSRVRGPFGYTF. The CDR3 bases are TGCGCCAGCAGTCCATCCCGAGTACGGGGGCCTTTTGGCTACACCTTC.

The chain has TRBV4-1 and TRBJ1-5; 9 bases fit TRBD1. Trimming removed 8 bases from V and 5 bases from J; junction bases left unmatched: 7. Germline V gene data show CDR1 as MGHRA and CDR2 as YSYEKL. CDR3 length: 14 residues. The CDR3 spells CASGRDRDDQPQHF. The CDR3 bases are TGCGCCAGCGGCAGGGACAGGGACGATCAGCCCCAGCATTTT.

The V and J genes are TRBV18 and TRBJ2-7; 7 nucleotides match TRBD1. The V gene end was trimmed by 3 bases and the J gene end by 7 bases; junction bases not matched to a gene: 9. Germline CDR1 reads KGHSH; CDR2 reads LQKENI. CDR3 length: 14 amino acids. CDR3 sequence reads: CASSPPGQAWEQYF. The CDR3 DNA sequence: TGTGCCAGCTCACCTCCCGGACAGGCCTGGGAGCAGTACTTC.

The V gene is TRBV9, the J gene TRBJ1-3; possible D gene TRBD1, 5 bases. This CDR3 region has 16 residues. V was clipped by 0 bases and J by 0 bases, with 10 bases between them. From germline, CDR1 is SGDLS and CDR2 YYNGEE. In DNA, the CDR3 is TGTGCCAGCAGCGTAGAGGTCGGACACTCTGGAAACACCATATATTTT. Translating gives CASSVEVGHSGNTIYF.

This sequence joins TRBV6-4 and TRBJ2-4, with D possibly TRBD1 on 5 matching bases. CDR3 length: 16 residues. Trimming took off 0 bases at V and 3 bases at J, with 12 bases between the two ends. Germline V lookup: CDR1 MRHNA, CDR2 SNTAGT. This CDR3 is CASSDSSGSVKNIQYF. The CDR3 nucleotides are TGTGCCAGCAGTGACTCGTCAGGGTCTGTCAAAAACATTCAGTACTTC.

The chain has TRBV5-1 and TRBJ2-5; 9 nucleotides line up with TRBD1. The CDR3 extends over 15 amino acids. From germline, CDR1 is SGHRS and CDR2 YFSETQ. Germline trimming cut 4 bases from V and 5 bases from J; bases unmatched to any gene: 9. DNA of the CDR3: TGCGCCAGCAGCACACAGGGGGCCGGCGGGGAGACCCAGTACTTC. It yields the protein CASSTQGAGGETQYF.

The chain joins TRBV19 to TRBJ2-7; weak D call: TRBD1 (5 bases). CDR1 is LNHDA, CDR2 SQIVND, per germline (reference sequence). With 2 bases removed from V and 13 bases from J, the gap between germline ends came to 15 bases. This CDR3 contains 12 residues. The CDR3 DNA follows: TGTGCCAGTAGTATAAGGCAGGGCCCCCATTACTTC. Its translation is CASSIRQGPHYF.

The rearrangement joins TRBV7-7 to TRBJ2-1; TRBD2 agrees at 12 bases. The CDR3 is 16 residues long. Trimming removed 5 bases from V and 7 bases from J; junction bases left unmatched: 9. Germline V CDR1 and CDR2: SSHAT, FNYEAQ (reference sequence). The CDR3 here is CASSAGASGGANEQFF. The DNA of the CDR3 is TGTGCCAGCAGCGCAGGGGCTAGCGGGGGGGCGAATGAGCAGTTCTTC.

The chain combines TRBV7-9 with TRBJ2-3; perhaps TRBD2 as D (5 bases). This CDR3 is built from 16 residues. Germline-derived CDR1 and CDR2 are SEHNR and FQNEAQ (reference sequence). The germline V and J ends were trimmed by 1 base and 2 bases, with 13 bases remaining between them. The CDR3 sequence is CASSLGAWGDTDTQYF. As DNA, the CDR3 is TGTGCCAGCAGCTTAGGGGCCTGGGGAGACACAGATACGCAGTATTTT.

The chain uses TRBV11-2 and TRBJ2-1; 10 bases map to TRBD1. The V segment lost 4 bases and the J segment 1 base; nucleotides outside the gene matches: 4. CDR3 size: 16 residues. CDR1 SGHAT and CDR2 FQNNGV come from the germline V gene. CDR3 loop: CASSSRQGASYNEQFF. As DNA, the CDR3 is TGTGCCAGCAGCTCCCGACAGGGGGCGTCCTACAATGAGCAGTTCTTC.

The rearrangement joins TRBV10-2 to TRBJ2-3; 7 nucleotides align to TRBD2. The V gene's germline CDR1 is WSHSY and CDR2 SAAADI. Trimming took 0 bases from V and 6 from J; bases not matched to a gene: 15. This CDR3 is 18 amino acids long. CDR3 sequence (DNA): TGCGCCAGCAGTGAGTCCCCCTACCGAATGGGGGGGTCGGATACGCAGTATTTT. Protein sequence: CASSESPYRMGGSDTQYF.

Only a few counts were recorded for this clone. The rearrangement uses TRBV28 and TRBJ2-7, with D maybe TRBD1 (6 bases). Trimming left V 4 bases short and J 5 bases short, with 12 bases between. The CDR3 is 13 amino acids. Germline V lookup: CDR1 MDHEN, CDR2 SYDVKM. CDR3 DNA sequence: TGTGCCAGCAGTTCTGACAGGATCCACGAGCAGTACTTC. Translating gives CASSSDRIHEQYF.

This rearrangement joins TRBV5-1 to TRBJ2-2; D ambiguous. V was clipped by 5 bases and J by 4 bases, with 12 bases between them. Germline CDR1 SGHRS, CDR2 YFSETQ. The CDR3 extends over 14 amino acids. The CDR3 DNA follows: TGCGCCAGCAGTATGATGAGTCCCACCGGGGAGCTGTTTTTT. Its translation: CASSMMSPTGELFF. Full variable domain (outside the CDR3, taken from reference TRBV5-1 and TRBJ2-2): KAGVTQTPRYLIKTRGQQVTLSCSPISGHRSVSWYQQTPGQGLQFLFEYFSETQRNKGNFPGRFSGRQFSNSRSEMNVSTLELGDSALYLCASSMMSPTGELFFGEGSRLTVL.

The CDR3 coding sequence is TGCGCCAGCAGCCAAGCATCAGGGCGGAATGAAAAACTGTTTTTT. Its translation: CASSQASGRNEKLFF. The chain uses TRBV4-1 and TRBJ1-4, with a weak D call TRBD1 (5 bases). Trimming cost V 1 base and J 5 bases, with 11 bases left between them. This CDR3 comprises 15 residues. Germline lookup yields CDR1 MGHRA and CDR2 YSYEKL.